This passage covers 21 T cell receptor beta chains from one sample sequenced in a study of blood T cell repertoires in COVID-19. Generated by immunoSEQ multiplex PCR, the TCRdb table keeps only in-frame clones and is missing some. The repertoire holds 150,000 to 200,000 clones, about 87% seen once, with about an eighth in the top ten. The sequenced sample was peripheral blood. All receptors derive from a woman between 70 and 85 years old with COVID-19, enrolled during active disease.

This chain connects TRBV2 to TRBJ1-2, with 10 bases fitting TRBD1. After removal of 4 bases from V and 7 bases from J, the junction contained 6 bases not matched to a gene. CDR1 and CDR2 (germline): SNHLY, FYNNEI. This CDR3 has 14 amino acids. The CDR3 DNA is TGTGCCAGCAGTGCCGGGACAGGGGTTTTTGGCTACACCTTC. It yields the protein CASSAGTGVFGYTF.

J is TRBJ2-1 and V is TRBV9; no reliable D call. The V end lost 4 bases, the J end lost 0 bases, and 11 bases lay between the germline ends. Germline V CDR1 and CDR2: SGDLS, YYNGEE. The CDR3 loop spans 15 amino acids. The CDR3 sequence is CASSSLLVSYNEQFF. CDR3 DNA: TGTGCCAGCAGCTCACTCCTAGTCTCCTACAATGAGCAGTTCTTC.

This clone appeared once. This chain's CDR3 is CASSPGADTEAFF. DNA of the CDR3: TGTGCCAGCTCACCAGGGGCGGACACTGAAGCTTTCTTT. The chain uses TRBV18 and TRBJ1-1; TRBD1 is a possible D gene (5 bases). V was cut by 2 bases and J by 3 bases, with 7 bases left in between. CDR3 length: 13 amino acids. CDR1 is KGHSH, CDR2 LQKENI, per germline.

This chain uses TRBV3-1 (or the pseudogene TRBV3-2) with TRBJ1-1, with unresolved D. Trimming left V 0 bases short and J 1 base short, with 9 bases between. The CDR3 has 15 residues. In germline, CDR1 is LGHDT, CDR2 YNNKEL (reference sequence). The CDR3 coding sequence is TGTGCCAGCAGCCAAGAAGCAGGATCGAACACTGAAGCTTTCTTT. It encodes CASSQEAGSNTEAFF.

The genes are TRBV7-9 and TRBJ1-5; 8 nucleotides line up with TRBD1. This CDR3 spans 13 amino acids. Trimming at V came to 8 bases and at J to 5 bases, leaving 5 bases not matched to a gene. The V gene's germline CDR1 is SEHNR and CDR2 FQNEAQ (reference sequence). This CDR3 is CASDRGSDQPQHF. For the CDR3, the DNA is TGTGCCAGCGACAGGGGAAGCGATCAGCCCCAGCATTTT.

The V and J genes are TRBV3-1 (or the pseudogene TRBV3-2) and TRBJ1-2, with a possible D match to TRBD1 (6 bases). The V end lost 8 bases, the J end lost 7 bases, and 17 bases lay between the germline ends. This CDR3 is built from 13 residues. The germline CDR1 and CDR2 sequences are LGHDT and YNNKEL (reference sequence). Here the CDR3 reads CASGTGLSGGYTF. Written as DNA, the CDR3 is TGTGCCAGCGGCACAGGGTTATCTGGTGGCTACACCTTC.

The count of this clone is one. The CDR3 here is CASSSPLRTGMADTQYF. Written as DNA, the CDR3 is TGTGCCAGCTCGTCCCCCCTGCGGACAGGGATGGCAGATACGCAGTATTTT. This chain links TRBV18 with TRBJ2-3; 8 bases line up with TRBD1. The CDR3 covers 17 residues. The J segment lost 4 bases and the V segment lost 6 bases, leaving 15 bases of the junction unmatched. Germline CDR1 KGHSH, CDR2 LQKENI.

The rearrangement uses TRBV27 and TRBJ2-3; D is possibly TRBD1 (6 bases). V was clipped by 2 bases and J by 4 bases, with 13 bases between them. This CDR3 spans 15 amino acids. Germline V lookup: CDR1 MNHEY, CDR2 SMNVEV (reference sequence). For the CDR3, the DNA is TGTGCCAGCAGTTTACTAAGGACAGTCTCAGATACGCAGTATTTT. Translating it yields CASSLLRTVSDTQYF.

The V gene is TRBV18, the J gene TRBJ1-5; D is uncertain. From germline, CDR1 is KGHSH and CDR2 LQKENI. The CDR3 consists of 13 residues. Trimming removed 4 bases at V and 8 bases at J, with 12 bases between. The CDR3 sequence: CASSLPNQEPQHF. The CDR3 region has the DNA TGTGCCAGCTCACTGCCGAATCAGGAGCCCCAGCATTTT. Combining the CDR3 with reference TRBV18 and TRBJ1-5 gives the whole variable domain NAGVMQNPRHLVRRRGQEARLRCSPMKGHSHVYWYRQLPEEGLKFMVYLQKENIIDESGMPKERFSAEFPKEGPSILRIQQVVRGDSAAYFCASSLPNQEPQHFGDGTRLSIL.

This clone has more than one count but fewer than ten. J is TRBJ2-1 and V is TRBV27; weak D call: TRBD2 (6 bases). V lost 7 bases, J lost 5 bases, and 21 bases lay in between. Germline V gene lookup returns CDR1 MNHEY and CDR2 SMNVEV (reference sequence). The CDR3 extends over 16 amino acids. Here the CDR3 reads CASTFSRGWGDNEQFF. In DNA, the CDR3 is TGTGCCAGCACTTTCAGCAGAGGCTGGGGGGACAATGAGCAGTTCTTC.

The V and J genes are TRBV19 and TRBJ2-7; 7 bases align to TRBD1. CDR3 length equals 14 residues. V shed 5 bases, J shed 4 bases, and the junction held 8 bases outside the gene matches. CDR1 and CDR2 (germline): LNHDA, SQIVND (reference sequence). DNA for the CDR3: TGTGCCAGTAGTCAGGGACAGAGACCTTACGAGCAGTACTTC. It codes for CASSQGQRPYEQYF.

This chain connects TRBV28 to TRBJ1-3; TRBD1 matches at 9 bases. The CDR3 runs to 15 residues. Germline V gene data show CDR1 as MDHEN and CDR2 as SYDVKM. Trimming cost V 7 bases and J 2 bases; bases outside gene matches: 6. CDR3 bases: TGTGCCAGCAATCTACAGGGGGCCGCTGGAAACACCATATATTTT. This encodes CASNLQGAAGNTIYF.

V usage is TRBV27 and J usage is TRBJ2-1; D perhaps matches TRBD2 (5 bases). Trimming removed 5 bases from V and 3 bases from J, with 17 bases in between. CDR1 and CDR2 (germline): MNHEY, SMNVEV (reference sequence). This CDR3 contains 16 residues. Here the CDR3 reads CASSPTRDRLYNEQFF. CDR3 bases: TGTGCCAGCAGTCCGACCCGGGATAGGCTCTACAATGAGCAGTTCTTC.

This chain uses TRBV10-3 with TRBJ2-2; 8 nucleotides match TRBD1. CDR3 length: 14 amino acids. Germline values: CDR1 ENHRY, CDR2 SYGVKD. The J segment lost 3 bases and the V segment lost 6 bases, leaving 3 bases of the junction unmatched. In DNA, the CDR3 is TGTGCCATCAGCCCACAGGGGGACACCGGGGAGCTGTTTTTT. It is translated as CAISPQGDTGELFF.

CDR3 protein: CATLLSSSGSYEQYF. The CDR3 DNA reads as TGTGCCACCCTGCTGAGTTCGAGCGGCTCCTACGAGCAGTACTTC. This chain links TRBV10-3 with TRBJ2-7; possible D gene TRBD2, 5 bases. This CDR3 region has 15 residues. V lost 10 bases to trimming and J lost 0 bases, with 19 bases between them. Germline loops: CDR1 ENHRY, CDR2 SYGVKD.

V and J are TRBV28 and TRBJ1-6; D is undetermined. This CDR3 is built from 14 residues. Germline-derived CDR1 and CDR2 are MDHEN and SYDVKM. The V end lost 6 bases, the J end lost 9 bases, and 15 bases lay between the germline ends. CDR3 amino acids: CASRDRLVGSPLHF. CDR3 in DNA: TGTGCCAGCAGAGATAGACTCGTGGGTTCACCCCTCCACTTT.

This chain links TRBV11-3 with TRBJ1-3; the D gene is possibly TRBD1 (6 bases). The V end was cut by 3 bases, the J end by 1 base, with 7 bases between. The germline CDR1 and CDR2 sequences are SGHNT and YENEEA. This CDR3 spans 14 amino acids. The CDR3 reads CASSFTGSGNTIYF. CDR3 DNA sequence: TGTGCCAGCAGCTTCACAGGGTCTGGAAACACCATATATTTT.

This chain connects TRBV9 to TRBJ1-5, with D unclear. V gave up 0 bases and J gave up 7 bases, with 11 bases separating them. This CDR3 is built from 14 residues. Looked up from germline, CDR1 is SGDLS and CDR2 is YYNGEE. The CDR3 nucleotides are TGTGCCAGCAGCGTAGCTGATGAGGGACAGCCCCAGCATTTT. It specifies CASSVADEGQPQHF.

This chain joins TRBV18 and TRBJ2-7, with D perhaps TRBD2 (6 bases). Between the trimmed V and J ends, which lost 3 bases and 5 bases, there was a span of 14 bases. Germline CDR1 and CDR2: KGHSH and LQKENI. The CDR3 has 14 amino acids. CDR3 residues: CASSPGAGSDEQYF. CDR3 DNA: TGTGCCAGCTCACCCGGGGCGGGATCGGACGAGCAGTACTTC. Based on the CDR3 plus reference TRBV18 and TRBJ2-7, the full variable domain is NAGVMQNPRHLVRRRGQEARLRCSPMKGHSHVYWYRQLPEEGLKFMVYLQKENIIDESGMPKERFSAEFPKEGPSILRIQQVVRGDSAAYFCASSPGAGSDEQYFGPGTRLTVT.

This clone was recorded once. The rearrangement links TRBV6-6 to TRBJ1-5; D is possibly TRBD1 (6 bases). This CDR3 comprises 14 residues. Germline CDR1 reads MNHNY; CDR2 reads SVGAGI (reference sequence). Trimming stripped 2 bases from V and 5 bases from J, with 10 bases between. The CDR3 nucleotides read TGTGCCAGCAGTTACGAGGACAGTCATCAGCCCCAGCATTTT. This sequence encodes CASSYEDSHQPQHF.

V gene TRBV19 combines with J gene TRBJ2-3; 7 bases fit TRBD1. This CDR3 has 14 residues. After removal of 2 bases from V and 2 bases from J, the junction contained 1 base not matched to a gene. CDR1 LNHDA and CDR2 SQIVND come from the germline V gene (reference sequence). The CDR3 loop is CASSITGDTDTQYF. CDR3 coding DNA: TGTGCCAGTAGTATAACAGGGGACACAGATACGCAGTATTTT.